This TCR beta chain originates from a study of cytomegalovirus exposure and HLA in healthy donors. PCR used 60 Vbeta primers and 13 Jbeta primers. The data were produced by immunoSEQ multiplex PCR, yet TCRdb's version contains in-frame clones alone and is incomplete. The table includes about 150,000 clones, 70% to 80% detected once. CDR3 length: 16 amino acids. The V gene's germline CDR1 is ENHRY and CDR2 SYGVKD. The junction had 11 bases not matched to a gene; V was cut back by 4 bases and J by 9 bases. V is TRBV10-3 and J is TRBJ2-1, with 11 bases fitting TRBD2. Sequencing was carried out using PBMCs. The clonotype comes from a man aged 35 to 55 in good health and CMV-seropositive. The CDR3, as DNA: TGTGCCATCAGTGTCGCGACTAGCGGGGTCGGCCTTGAGCAGTTCTTC. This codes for CAISVATSGVGLEQFF.